These 10 T cell receptor beta chains originate from one sample sequenced in a study of beta chain features in type 1 diabetes. Findings and caveats of the study: Patients with Type 1 diabetes showed moderately but significantly shorter TCRB CDR3s in all four CD4+ subsets.

Antigen specificity for these receptors is unknown. The sequenced template was cDNA made from the entire isolated RNA. The data were produced by immunoSEQ multiplex PCR, yet TCRdb's version contains in-frame clones alone and is incomplete. This table holds a few hundred thousand clones, 16% found once. The sequenced material came from naive CD4+ T cells from blood. The receptors come from a man aged 30 to 45 with type 1 diabetes.

The chain carries TRBV6-5 and TRBJ2-6, with D maybe TRBD2 (5 bases). The CDR3 contains 16 residues. Looked up from germline, CDR1 is MNHEY and CDR2 is SVGAGI. V lost 0 bases and J lost 1, with 7 bases in between. The CDR3 reads CASSYSGGSGANVLTF. As DNA, the CDR3 is TGTGCCAGCAGTTACTCGGGCGGGTCTGGGGCCAACGTCCTGACTTTC.

The chain couples TRBV29-1 to TRBJ1-2, with TRBD1 as a possible D gene (5 bases). Germline CDR1 SQVTM, CDR2 ANQGSEA. CDR3 length equals 12 residues. The ends were cut back, 5 bases at V and 2 bases at J, with 9 bases in the middle. Here the CDR3 reads CSVLRGNYGYTF. DNA of the CDR3: TGCAGCGTTCTTAGGGGAAACTATGGCTACACCTTC.

The genes are TRBV7-2 and TRBJ2-5; D is undetermined. Germline-derived CDR1 and CDR2 are SGHTA and FQGNSA. Trimming took off 5 bases at V and 7 bases at J, with 14 bases between the two ends. This CDR3 has 13 amino acids. The CDR3 sequence: CASSVDPTGTQYF. In nucleotides, the CDR3 is TGTGCCAGCAGCGTCGACCCTACGGGGACCCAGTACTTC. Supplemented by reference TRBV7-2 and TRBJ2-5, the full variable domain reads GAGVSQSPSNKVTEKGKDVELRCDPISGHTALYWYRQSLGQGLEFLIYFQGNSAPDKSGLPSDRFSAERTGGSVSTLTIQRTQQEDSAVYLCASSVDPTGTQYFGPGTRLLVL.

This clone turned up a few times. The chain combines TRBV29-1 with TRBJ2-5, with D possibly called TRBD1 or TRBD2 (5 bases each). Germline V gives CDR1 SQVTM, CDR2 ANQGSEA. V lost 4 bases to trimming and J lost 5 bases, with 8 bases between them. This CDR3 spans 11 amino acids. The CDR3 nucleotides are TGCAGCGTTGCGTGGGGGGAGACCCAGTACTTC. Amino acids: CSVAWGETQYF.

This clone was detected only a few times. The rearrangement joins TRBV10-3 to TRBJ2-3; weak D call: TRBD2 (6 bases). The germline V and J ends were trimmed by 6 bases and 4 bases, with 8 bases remaining between them. The CDR3 totals 12 residues. Germline V lookup: CDR1 ENHRY, CDR2 SYGVKD. CDR3 loop: CAISGSADTQYF. The CDR3 coding sequence is TGTGCCATCAGCGGGAGTGCAGATACGCAGTATTTT.

The chain employs TRBV6-6 and TRBJ2-3; D remains ambiguous. Germline V gene data show CDR1 as MNHNY and CDR2 as SVGAGI (reference sequence). V gave up 3 bases and J gave up 5 bases, with 15 bases separating them. The length of the CDR3 is 15 residues. This CDR3 reads CASSYRASSGDTQYF. The CDR3 nucleotides read TGTGCCAGCAGTTATCGGGCCTCCTCGGGAGATACGCAGTATTTT.

The gene calls are TRBV6-6 and TRBJ2-5; D is unclear. V dropped 2 bases and J dropped 4 bases, with 14 bases sitting between them. The CDR3 has 15 amino acids. Germline V gene data show CDR1 as MNHNY and CDR2 as SVGAGI (reference sequence). The DNA for the CDR3 is TGTGCCAGCAGTTACCCATCCGGCAGTGGAGAGACCCAGTACTTC. It codes for CASSYPSGSGETQYF.

This clone has just a few counts. The V call is TRBV28, the J call TRBJ2-7; D is unclear. This CDR3 region has 11 residues. Germline-derived CDR1 and CDR2 are MDHEN and SYDVKM. V shed 4 bases and J shed 7 bases, with 8 bases lying between them. The CDR3 here is CASSYGMEQYF. DNA for the CDR3: TGTGCCAGCAGTTATGGGATGGAGCAGTACTTC.

In this sample, this clone turned up a few times. The rearrangement links TRBV7-9 to TRBJ2-1; TRBD2 matches at 14 bases. The CDR3 has 16 amino acids. Germline V gene sequence: CDR1 SEHNR, CDR2 FQNEAQ (reference sequence). The J segment lost 10 bases and the V segment lost 7 bases, leaving 12 bases of the junction unmatched. In DNA form, the CDR3 reads TGTGCCAGCACCAAAGGGACTAGCGGGAGTGAAGGGGAGCAGTTCTTC. Residues: CASTKGTSGSEGEQFF.

V gene TRBV18 combines with J gene TRBJ2-1; 7 bases are shared with TRBD2. Looked up from germline, CDR1 is KGHSH and CDR2 is LQKENI. V was clipped by 0 bases and J by 7 bases; unmatched bases: 9. This CDR3 region has 16 residues. CDR3 in amino acids: CASSPPTTSRGNEQFF. The DNA for the CDR3 is TGTGCCAGCTCACCACCGACGACTAGCCGCGGGAATGAGCAGTTCTTC.